This TCR beta chain was observed in a study of molecular identifiers for immune sequencing clone quantification. Previously described methods and listed TCR primers were employed for the bulk TCR libraries. TCRdb reprocessed the PCR reads with MiXCR, giving one entry per CDR3 protein. This sample has roughly 97,000 distinct CDR3 sequences, with 20% to 25% found just once. The CDR3 loop spans 17 amino acids. Germline CDR1 reads SEHNR; CDR2 reads FQNEAQ (reference sequence). Germline trimming cut 4 bases from V and 6 bases from J; bases unmatched to any gene: 10. This clonotype was recorded many times. The chain employs TRBV7-9 and TRBJ2-7; 15 bases match TRBD2. The sequencing input was naive CD8+ T cells from blood, with Jurkat cell RNA spiked in. Regarding subset: FACS-sorted CD8+CD4-CCR7+CD45RA+ naive T cells. This TCR was recovered from a human donor in good health. Some libraries in this study had Jurkat cell RNA spiked in. The CDR3 sequence: CASSSPRTSGGAGEQYF. The CDR3 nucleotides read TGTGCCAGCAGCTCCCCCCGGACTAGCGGGGGGGCCGGCGAGCAGTACTTC.